The sequence of this TCR beta chain was determined in a study of Graves' ophthalmopathy and Graves' hyperthyroidism. The authors amplified TCR beta CDR3 regions from RNA transcripts. Amplification began with first-round RT-PCR using HTBI primers, then second-round multiplex PCR was performed. Each CDR3 protein gets one entry after TCRdb re-called the multiplex PCR reads with MiXCR. The table has about 400,000 distinct CDR3 sequences, approximately 16% seen once. In regard to this clonotype: What it recognizes is unknown.

Moderately to severely active ophthalmopathy under 3 months, CAS at least 3, NOSPECS at least 4. It was on clinical symptoms, serum thyroxine, TRAb, thyroid ultrasound and orbital computed tomography that diagnosis relied. This CDR3 comprises 13 residues. V was clipped by 1 base and J by 4 bases, with 7 bases between them. Study-level findings and limits: Prediction of ophthalmopathy progression reached around 70% sensitivity and around 72% specificity. Blood also contained most of the expanded thyroid clonotypes above 0.001 frequency.

This receptor was obtained from a woman under 30 with Graves' ophthalmopathy. Sequencing was carried out using peripheral blood. The gene calls are TRBV12-3 or TRBV12-4 and TRBJ2-5; no firm D call. In DNA, the CDR3 is TGTGCCAGCAGTTTAGACCAGAGAGAGACCCAGTACTTC. Protein sequence: CASSLDQRETQYF.